Below, 25 T cell receptor beta chains from the same sample are listed, as sequenced in a study of a mutant IDH1 vaccine in newly diagnosed glioma. These receptors lack a known antigen. Described time point: week 35, safety follow-up. Doses consisted of 300 ug of mutant IDH1 20-mer peptide each, paired with topical imiquimod. The assay was immunoSEQ multiplex PCR, and TCRdb's table has in-frame clones only and misses some. The table records about 54,000 clones, under 90% of them present only once. The starting material was PBMCs, obtained from a glioma patient whose treatment included an IDH1 peptide vaccine. These receptors all stem from a woman aged 18 to 35 with glioma.

As concerns this clone: Other DNA sequences from this sample encode an identical CDR3 as well. The rearrangement joins TRBV2 to TRBJ2-7; no clear D. This CDR3 contains 10 residues. Germline V gene data show CDR1 as SNHLY and CDR2 as FYNNEI. Trimming cost V 4 bases and J 4 bases, with 2 bases left between them. The CDR3 spells CASSGYEQYF. CDR3 in DNA: TGTGCCAGCAGTGGATACGAGCAGTACTTC.

This clone has a single count. This chain connects TRBV9 to TRBJ2-3, with a possible D match to TRBD2 (7 bases). From germline, CDR1 is SGDLS and CDR2 YYNGEE. Between the trimmed V and J ends, which lost 0 bases and 6 bases, there was a span of 20 bases. The CDR3 extends over 17 amino acids. Here the CDR3 DNA reads TGTGCCAGCAGCGTAGGGGGGCAGGGAGGGGTACGCGATACGCAGTATTTT. It specifies CASSVGGQGGVRDTQYF. The full variable domain, completed using reference TRBV9 and TRBJ2-3, is DSGVTQTPKHLITATGQRVTLRCSPRSGDLSVYWYQQSLDQGLQFLIQYYNGEERAKGNILERFSAQQFPDLHSELNLSSLELGDSALYFCASSVGGQGGVRDTQYFGPGTRLTVL.

This clone showed up just a few times. V and J are TRBV5-1 and TRBJ1-1; a possible D gene is TRBD1 (6 bases). CDR1 is SGHRS, CDR2 YFSETQ, per germline. The CDR3 has 16 amino acids. Trimming stripped 1 base from V and 0 bases from J, with 13 bases between. Here the CDR3 DNA reads TGCGCCAGCAGCTTGCACCCGACAGGAGTGAACACTGAAGCTTTCTTT. Its protein is CASSLHPTGVNTEAFF.

The chain uses TRBV27 and TRBJ1-5; 8 bases agree with TRBD1. The V segment lost 6 bases and the J segment 3 bases; nucleotides outside the gene matches: 13. Germline V gives CDR1 MNHEY, CDR2 SMNVEV (reference sequence). This CDR3 contains 17 residues. The CDR3, as DNA: TGTGCCAGCAGCCAACAACAGGGGGGAGTAGACAATCAGCCCCAGCATTTT. Amino acid sequence: CASSQQQGGVDNQPQHF.

The chain combines TRBV18 with TRBJ2-4; the D gene is possibly TRBD2 (6 bases). CDR3 size: 14 residues. The germline V gene encodes CDR1 KGHSH and CDR2 LQKENI. Deletions cut 6 bases from V and 0 bases from J, with 9 bases between. The CDR3, as DNA: TGTGCCAGCTCGGAGGGTCTAGCCAAAAACATTCAGTACTTC. Its translation: CASSEGLAKNIQYF.

This chain connects TRBV7-8 to TRBJ1-5, with D unresolved. Germline V CDR1 and CDR2: SGHVS, FQNEAQ. The CDR3 extends over 15 amino acids. Trimming left V 1 base short and J 0 bases short, with 7 bases between. Here the CDR3 reads CASSLEEISNQPQHF. For the CDR3, the DNA is TGTGCCAGCAGCTTAGAAGAGATTAGCAATCAGCCCCAGCATTTT.

The V and J genes are TRBV19 and TRBJ1-4, with a tentative D call TRBD1 (5 bases). The V gene's germline CDR1 is LNHDA and CDR2 SQIVND (reference sequence). The CDR3 sequence is 17 residues long. V was clipped by 3 bases and J by 0 bases, with 14 bases between them. Written as DNA, the CDR3 is TGTGCCAGTAGTATGACTGCGGACATCCCAACTAATGAAAAACTGTTTTTT. Translated, it gives CASSMTADIPTNEKLFF.

The J gene is TRBJ2-1, the V gene TRBV4-3; weak D call: TRBD2 (6 bases). The V end was cut by 1 base, the J end by 1 base, with 14 bases between. This CDR3 is 17 amino acids long. Germline CDR1 LGHNA, CDR2 YSLEER. CDR3 bases: TGCGCCAGCAGCCAAGGGTCTTGGGGGGAGTCCTACAATGAGCAGTTCTTC. It translates to CASSQGSWGESYNEQFF.

This clone was seen once. The CDR3 is CASSLGRVRGYEQYF. The CDR3 bases are TGTGCCAGCAGCTTAGGGAGAGTCAGGGGCTACGAGCAGTACTTC. This chain connects TRBV5-6 to TRBJ2-7; a possible D gene is TRBD1 (6 bases). This CDR3 region has 15 residues. Germline loops: CDR1 SGHDT, CDR2 YYEEEE. V lost 2 bases, J lost 3 bases, and 15 bases lay in between.

In this sample, this clone turned up a few times. The genes are TRBV23-1 and TRBJ2-1; no clear D. TRBV23-1 is sorted into the ORF group, with uncertain function. Trimming took off 0 bases at V and 1 base at J, with 7 bases between the two ends. This CDR3 has 15 residues. The CDR3 region has the DNA TGCGCCAGCAGTCAATCCGGCCCGTCCTACAATGAGCAGTTCTTC. The encoded protein is CASSQSGPSYNEQFF.

The V and J genes are TRBV11-3 and TRBJ1-3; D is unclear. Germline-derived CDR1 and CDR2 are SGHNT and YENEEA. The CDR3 is made up of 14 amino acids. V was trimmed by 5 bases and J by 2 bases, leaving 10 bases between them. This CDR3 reads CASSLPETGNTIYF. CDR3 DNA: TGTGCCAGCAGCCTCCCAGAAACTGGAAACACCATATATTTT. Together with reference TRBV11-3 and TRBJ1-3, the CDR3 gives the full variable domain: EAGVVQSPRYKIIEKKQPVAFWCNPISGHNTLYWYLQNLGQGPELLIRYENEEAVDDSQLPKDRFSAERLKGVDSTLKIQPAELGDSAVYLCASSLPETGNTIYFGEGSWLTVV.

This chain links TRBV9 with TRBJ2-7; 10 nucleotides align to TRBD2. Germline CDR1 and CDR2: SGDLS and YYNGEE. V shed 0 bases and J 3 bases; nucleotides not matched to a gene: 0. The CDR3 is 14 residues long. The CDR3 region is CASSVGTSGYEQYF. The CDR3 DNA reads TGTGCCAGCAGCGTAGGGACTAGCGGCTACGAGCAGTACTTC.

CDR3 nucleotides: TGTGCCAGCAGCCCTGGGACTAGCGGGGAAAATGAGCAGTTCTTC. This sequence encodes CASSPGTSGENEQFF. This chain uses TRBV5-8 with TRBJ2-1; 13 bases map to TRBD2. The CDR3 contains 15 residues. Trimming cost V 4 bases and J 7 bases; bases outside gene matches: 5. The germline gives CDR1 SGHTS, CDR2 YDEGEE.

Only one count was recorded for this clone. V gene TRBV29-1 combines with J gene TRBJ2-1; 11 nucleotides align to TRBD2. V shed 4 bases, J shed 6 bases, and the junction held 5 bases outside the gene matches. The germline CDR1 and CDR2 sequences are SQVTM and ANQGSEA. The CDR3 loop spans 14 amino acids. CDR3 nucleotides: TGCAGCGTTGCCGGGACTAGCGGTTCCAATGAGCAGTTCTTC. It yields the protein CSVAGTSGSNEQFF.

The CDR3 sequence is CASSSAGWGHYGYTF. The CDR3 DNA follows: TGTGCCAGCAGTTCGGCAGGGTGGGGACACTATGGCTACACCTTC. This sequence joins TRBV27 and TRBJ1-2, with D possibly TRBD1 on 5 matching bases. Trimming removed 4 bases from V and 3 bases from J, with 15 bases in between. CDR1 and CDR2 from the germline V gene are MNHEY and SMNVEV (reference sequence). The CDR3 has 15 residues.

The rearrangement joins TRBV9 to TRBJ2-7, with a possible D match to TRBD2 (5 bases). The CDR3 contains 15 residues. V was trimmed by 0 bases and J by 2 bases, leaving 12 bases between them. CDR1 and CDR2 from the germline V gene are SGDLS and YYNGEE. For the CDR3, the DNA is TGTGCCAGCAGCGTAGATCTGGGAGTAACCTACGAGCAGTACTTC. This encodes CASSVDLGVTYEQYF. Using reference TRBV9 and TRBJ2-7 for the parts outside the CDR3, the full variable domain is DSGVTQTPKHLITATGQRVTLRCSPRSGDLSVYWYQQSLDQGLQFLIQYYNGEERAKGNILERFSAQQFPDLHSELNLSSLELGDSALYFCASSVDLGVTYEQYFGPGTRLTVT.

J is TRBJ2-7 and V is TRBV30; D is perhaps TRBD2 (5 bases). Between the trimmed V and J ends, which lost 6 bases and 1 base, there was a span of 16 bases. The CDR3 covers 14 residues. CDR1 is GTSNPN, CDR2 SVGIG, per germline (reference sequence). CDR3 DNA: TGTGCCTGCCTCGGGGTAGCAAAGTCCTACGAGCAGTACTTC. Amino acids: CACLGVAKSYEQYF.

The rearrangement uses TRBV7-8 and TRBJ1-1; TRBD1 is a possible D gene (5 bases). V lost 4 bases, J lost 12 bases, and 12 bases lay in between. The CDR3 contains 11 residues. In germline, CDR1 is SGHVS, CDR2 FQNEAQ. CDR3 protein: CASSYGDGTFF. In DNA, the CDR3 is TGTGCCAGCAGCTACGGGGACGGTACTTTCTTT.

V and J are TRBV6-5 and TRBJ2-7; tentatively, D is TRBD1 (5 bases). Germline V gives CDR1 MNHEY, CDR2 SVGAGI. With 0 bases removed from V and 3 bases from J, the gap between germline ends came to 12 bases. The CDR3 length is 15 residues. CDR3 sequence reads: CASSYSIAGNYEQYF. The CDR3 DNA reads TGTGCCAGCAGTTACTCGATCGCAGGGAACTACGAGCAGTACTTC.

This chain joins TRBV25-1 and TRBJ1-1; TRBD1 might be the D (6 bases). The ends were cut back, 1 base at V and 1 base at J, with 13 bases in the middle. This CDR3 has 16 amino acids. Per germline, CDR1 MGHDK and CDR2 SYGVNS. The CDR3 here is CASSESLLTGNTEAFF. The CDR3 nucleotides read TGTGCCAGCAGTGAATCCCTTCTGACAGGGAACACTGAAGCTTTCTTT. Variable domain in full (rest from reference TRBV25-1 and TRBJ1-1): EADIYQTPRYLVIGTGKKITLECSQTMGHDKMYWYQQDPGMELHLIHYSYGVNSTEKGDLSSESTVSRIRTEHFPLTLESARPSHTSQYLCASSESLLTGNTEAFFGQGTRLTVV.

CDR3 DNA sequence: TGTGCCAGCAGTCTCTGGAACACTGAAGCTTTCTTT. Protein product: CASSLWNTEAFF. The J gene is TRBJ1-1, the V gene TRBV28, with unresolved D. Germline V lookup: CDR1 MDHEN, CDR2 SYDVKM. This CDR3 has 12 residues. The V gene lost 5 bases and the J gene lost 1 base, with 5 bases spanning the gap.

This chain links TRBV6-5 with TRBJ1-5, with unresolved D. Per the germline V gene, CDR1 is MNHEY and CDR2 is SVGAGI. V shed 6 bases and J shed 0 bases, with 12 bases lying between them. CDR3 length: 15 residues. The CDR3 DNA sequence: TGTGCCAGCAGCAGCGGACGGGATAGCAATCAGCCCCAGCATTTT. Translating it yields CASSSGRDSNQPQHF.

The CDR3 protein is CASSELWGEETQYF. The CDR3 nucleotides read TGTGCCAGCAGTGAATTATGGGGGGAAGAGACCCAGTACTTC. The V gene is TRBV6-1, the J gene TRBJ2-5, with D maybe TRBD2 (6 bases). V lost 2 bases, J lost 3 bases, and 10 bases lay in between. The CDR3 covers 14 residues. Germline V gene data show CDR1 as MNHNS and CDR2 as SASEGT.

The genes are TRBV25-1 and TRBJ2-3, with 7 bases identical to TRBD2. V lost 0 bases, J lost 4 bases, and 10 bases stayed unmatched. The CDR3 extends over 17 amino acids. Germline V gene sequence: CDR1 MGHDK, CDR2 SYGVNS. The CDR3 region has the DNA TGTGCCAGCAGTGAATATGGGGGGGGGAGTAGGGCAGATACGCAGTATTTT. Protein product: CASSEYGGGSRADTQYF.

This clone was counted only a few times. This chain links TRBV15 with TRBJ1-1; D uncertain. CDR1 and CDR2 from the germline V gene are LNHNV and YYDKDF (reference sequence). Deletions cut 6 bases from V and 3 bases from J, with 14 bases between. The length of the CDR3 is 14 residues. CDR3 bases: TGTGCCACCAGAAGTAGGCTGCTGTACACTGAAGCTTTCTTT. Its translation is CATRSRLLYTEAFF.